The 8 T cell receptor beta chains below come from one sample, sequenced in a study of blood T cell repertoires in COVID-19. The method was immunoSEQ multiplex PCR; TCRdb's version includes in-frame clones alone and lacks a portion of them. Found here are some 87,000 clones, around 76% of them singletons; the top ten hold approximately 19%. The sample comprised peripheral blood. These receptors originate from a woman over 75 with active or convalescent COVID-19.

This clone was observed once. The rearrangement links TRBV11-2 to TRBJ1-1; the D is unclear. The CDR3 loop spans 13 amino acids. V lost 2 bases and J lost 0, with 4 bases in between. The germline V gene encodes CDR1 SGHAT and CDR2 FQNNGV. CDR3 sequence (DNA): TGTGCCAGCAGCTTACCTATGAACACTGAAGCTTTCTTT. It encodes CASSLPMNTEAFF. Variable domain in full (rest from reference TRBV11-2 and TRBJ1-1): EAGVAQSPRYKIIEKRQSVAFWCNPISGHATLYWYQQILGQGPKLLIQFQNNGVVDDSQLPKDRFSAERLKGVDSTLKIQPAKLEDSAVYLCASSLPMNTEAFFGQGTRLTVV.

The CDR3 is CASSSLATGGGGYTF. For the CDR3, the DNA is TGTGCCAGCAGTTCTCTCGCGACAGGGGGTGGCGGCTACACCTTC. This chain uses TRBV6-5 with TRBJ1-2, with 9 nucleotides matching TRBD1. Germline V CDR1 and CDR2: MNHEY, SVGAGI. Trimming at V came to 4 bases and at J to 8 bases, leaving 11 bases not matched to a gene. The CDR3 loop spans 15 amino acids.

In this sample, this clone turned up a few times. For the CDR3, the DNA is TGTGCCAGCAGCGCTGACTATAATGAAAAACTGTTTTTT. Translating it yields CASSADYNEKLFF. V and J are TRBV5-4 and TRBJ1-4; D gene uncertain. CDR1 is SGHNT, CDR2 YYREEE, per germline (reference sequence). Trimming pared 4 bases from V and 4 bases from J, leaving 8 bases between. The CDR3 is 13 amino acids. Using reference TRBV5-4 and TRBJ1-4 for the parts outside the CDR3, the full variable domain is ETGVTQSPTHLIKTRGQQVTLRCSSQSGHNTVSWYQQALGQGPQFIFQYYREEENGRGNFPPRFSGLQFPNYSSELNVNALELDDSALYLCASSADYNEKLFFGSGTQLSVL.

The table lists this clone with a count of one. The chain recombines TRBV5-1 with TRBJ2-5; 8 bases are a match to TRBD1. From germline, CDR1 is SGHRS and CDR2 YFSETQ. Losses at the gene ends were 4 bases for V and 5 bases for J; bases not matched to a gene: 10. This CDR3 spans 15 amino acids. Here the CDR3 reads CASSPGGRGLETQYF. The CDR3 DNA reads TGCGCCAGCAGCCCTGGTGGCAGGGGGCTGGAGACCCAGTACTTC.

The CDR3 here is CASSLTGRIGAYEQYF. The CDR3, as DNA: TGTGCCAGCAGCCTCACAGGAAGAATAGGAGCCTACGAGCAGTACTTC. This chain links TRBV5-8 with TRBJ2-7, with a tentative D call TRBD1 (5 bases). The germline gives CDR1 SGHTS, CDR2 YDEGEE. The V end lost 4 bases, the J end lost 2 bases, and 19 bases lay between the germline ends. This CDR3 has 16 amino acids.

The chain carries TRBV9 and TRBJ1-1; D uncertain. Germline V gene lookup returns CDR1 SGDLS and CDR2 YYNGEE. CDR3 length equals 14 residues. V lost 4 bases and J 1 base, leaving 11 bases between the germline ends. In nucleotides, the CDR3 is TGTGCCAGCAGCCCGATGGCGGGGAACACTGAAGCTTTCTTT. Amino acid sequence: CASSPMAGNTEAFF. The whole variable domain, remainder taken from reference TRBV9 and TRBJ1-1, is DSGVTQTPKHLITATGQRVTLRCSPRSGDLSVYWYQQSLDQGLQFLIQYYNGEERAKGNILERFSAQQFPDLHSELNLSSLELGDSALYFCASSPMAGNTEAFFGQGTRLTVV.

V is TRBV6-6 and J is TRBJ1-5, with D possibly being TRBD1 (6 bases). The CDR3 extends over 14 amino acids. Germline CDR1 and CDR2: MNHNY and SVGAGI (reference sequence). The germline V and J ends were trimmed by 5 bases and 2 bases, with 10 bases remaining between them. CDR3 residues: CASSPRGGNQPQHF. CDR3 bases: TGTGCCAGCAGTCCCAGGGGTGGCAATCAGCCCCAGCATTTT.

DNA for the CDR3: TGTGCCAGCAGCTTAACGGGACAGGCTAGACCTGAGCAGTTCTTC. It encodes CASSLTGQARPEQFF. The chain is built from TRBV7-9 and TRBJ2-1, with TRBD1 matching over 8 bases. The CDR3 runs 15 residues. V gave up 2 bases and J gave up 9 bases; unmatched junction bases: 9. Per germline, CDR1 SEHNR and CDR2 FQNEAQ (reference sequence).